A selection of T cell receptor beta chains follows, all from one sample in a study of human T cells and chemical hapten exposure. TCRdb processed the RACE reads anew with MiXCR; each CDR3 protein has one entry. The sample has approximately 90,000 distinct CDR3 sequences, 9.5% to 11% seen once. Sequenced here: whole blood, sampled in connection with sensitization to the hapten diphenylcyclopropenone (DPC). The receptor set was obtained from a man between 35 and 55 years old with alopecia areata. Some clones in this sample may be carry-over from other donors' samples. Each CDR3 is given with its conserved first and last residue. A D gene is named only where the DNA matches it firmly. Clone size is not always given. Where it is, it says once, few, many or a class for expanded clones.

j_call cdr3_length v_call d_call clone_size cdr3_nt cdr3_aa
TRBJ1-1 13 TRBV7-3 TRBD1 . TGTGCCAGCAGCTTATTGACAGGGGGCGAAGCTTTCTTT CASSLLTGGEAFF
TRBJ2-3 14 TRBV18 TRBD1 . TGTGCCAGCTCACCCGGGACAGAAACAGATACGCAGTATTTT CASSPGTETDTQYF
TRBJ2-1 18 TRBV6-2/TRBV6-3 TRBD2 . TGTGCCAGCAGCCGACTAGTGCTAGCGGAGAGCTCCTACAATGAGCAGTTCTTC CASSRLVLAESSYNEQFF
TRBJ2-1 16 TRBV7-2 . few TGTGCCAGCAGTCTCACTCAGGGGACCCCCCCCAATGAGCAGTTCTTC CASSLTQGTPPNEQFF
TRBJ1-2 15 TRBV7-2 TRBD1 . TGTGCCAGCAGCTTATCACAGGGGAGGGGCTATGGCTACACCTTC CASSLSQGRGYGYTF
TRBJ2-3 14 TRBV12-3/TRBV12-4 TRBD2 . TGTGCCAGCAGGAGGACTAGCGGAAGGGATACGCAGTATTTT CASRRTSGRDTQYF
TRBJ2-5 12 TRBV20-1 TRBD1 few TGCAGTGGTGCGGGACAGGGAGAGACCCAGTACTTC CSGAGQGETQYF
TRBJ2-5 14 TRBV6-6 TRBD2 many TGTGCCATTGGAAAGCGGGGGGCGGAAGAGACCCAGTACTTC CAIGKRGAEETQYF
TRBJ2-3 16 TRBV4-3 . . TGCGCCAGCAGCCAAGGGTCGCAACTGGGCGCAGATACGCAGTATTTT CASSQGSQLGADTQYF
TRBJ2-5 15 TRBV5-6 . . TGTGCCAGCAGCTGGCAAGGGGGGCGCGAAGAGACCCAGTACTTC CASSWQGGREETQYF
TRBJ2-1 14 TRBV29-1 TRBD1 few TGCAGCGCGATCCCGACAGGGGGCAGGAATGAGCAGTTCTTC CSAIPTGGRNEQFF
TRBJ2-7 15 TRBV28 TRBD2 . TGTGCCAGCAGTGCTTTGGCGAGCGGGACTTACGAGCAGTACTTC CASSALASGTYEQYF
TRBJ1-6 14 TRBV6-5 . many TGTGCCAGCAGTTACGGCCAGGGTAGTTCACCCCTCCACTTT CASSYGQGSSPLHF
TRBJ2-3 15 TRBV6-6 . . TGTGCCAGCAGTTTAACAGGCGTGTTCACAGATACGCAGTATTTT CASSLTGVFTDTQYF
TRBJ1-6 12 TRBV2 . few TGTGCCAGCAGTGAAGAAGATTCACCCCTCCACTTT CASSEEDSPLHF
TRBJ1-3 15 TRBV5-1 . . TGCGCCAGCAGCTTGGACCCTACGACTGGAAACACCATATATTTT CASSLDPTTGNTIYF
TRBJ2-3 15 TRBV11-2 TRBD2 . TGTGCCAGCAGCTTAGAGGGGAGGGCGGTCGGTACGCAGTATTTT CASSLEGRAVGTQYF
TRBJ2-7 14 TRBV15 . . TGTGCCACCAGCAGAGCGGTGCAGGGGCGCGAGCAGTACTTC CATSRAVQGREQYF
TRBJ1-1 13 TRBV20-1 . . TGCAGTGCCAGAGGGCCCTTGGGGACTGAAGCTTTCTTT CSARGPLGTEAFF
TRBJ2-2 17 TRBV7-9 . . TGTGCCAGCAGCTTAGCTACAGGATCGATGAACACCGGGGAGCTGCTTTTT CASSLATGSMNTGELLF
TRBJ2-2 15 TRBV2 TRBD2 few TGTGCCAGCAGTGAACGGGGACTAGCGCCTGGGGAGCTGTTTTTT CASSERGLAPGELFF
TRBJ1-3 15 TRBV2 . . TGTGCCAGCAGTGTAGAGACGGTCTCTGGAAACACCATATATTTT CASSVETVSGNTIYF
TRBJ2-7 17 TRBV6-2/TRBV6-3 TRBD2 few TGTGCCAGCAGTTACACTACAGCGGGAGTATCATTCTACGAGCAGTACTTC CASSYTTAGVSFYEQYF
TRBJ2-2 15 TRBV12-3/TRBV12-4 . . TGTGCCAGCAGTTTAGGGGGGAGGTACACCGGGGAGCTGTTTTTT CASSLGGRYTGELFF
TRBJ2-2 14 TRBV3-1 . . TGTGCCAGCAGCCATCCCCCGAACACCGGGGAGCTGTTTTTT CASSHPPNTGELFF
TRBJ2-3 17 TRBV28 TRBD2 . TGTGCCAGCAGTTTAAAGATAGCGGGATCTAGCACAGATACGCAGTATTTT CASSLKIAGSSTDTQYF
TRBJ2-2 14 TRBV5-6 . . TGTGCCAGCAGCTTACAAGGGGCCACCGGGGAGCTGTTTTTT CASSLQGATGELFF
TRBJ1-5 13 TRBV24-1 . . TGTGCCACTGGAAGGTATGGAAATCAGCCCCAGCATTTT CATGRYGNQPQHF
TRBJ2-1 15 TRBV6-5 TRBD2 . TGTGCCAGCAGTTACTCCCGGGACTATAAGTATGAGCAGTTCTTC CASSYSRDYKYEQFF
TRBJ2-1 12 TRBV29-1 . . TGCAGCGTTGAGGGCAGTTACAATGAGCAGTTCTTC CSVEGSYNEQFF